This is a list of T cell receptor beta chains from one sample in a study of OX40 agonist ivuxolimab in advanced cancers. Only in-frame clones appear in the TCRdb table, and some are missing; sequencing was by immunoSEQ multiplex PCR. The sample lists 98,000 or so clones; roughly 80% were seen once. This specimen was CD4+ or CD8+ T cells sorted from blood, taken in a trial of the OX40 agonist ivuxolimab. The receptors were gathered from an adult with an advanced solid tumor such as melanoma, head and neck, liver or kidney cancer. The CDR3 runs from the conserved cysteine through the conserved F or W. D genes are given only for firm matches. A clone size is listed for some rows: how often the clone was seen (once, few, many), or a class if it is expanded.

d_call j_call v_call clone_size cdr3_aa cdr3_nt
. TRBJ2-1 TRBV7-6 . CASSPMGQGRYNEQFF TGTGCCAGCAGTCCCATGGGTCAGGGGAGGTACAATGAGCAGTTCTTC
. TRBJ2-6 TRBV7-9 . CASSQWGPGANVLTF TGTGCCAGCAGCCAGTGGGGCCCTGGGGCCAACGTCCTGACTTTC
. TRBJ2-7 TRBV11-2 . CASSLTRASYEQYF TGTGCCAGCAGCTTAACTAGAGCCTCCTACGAGCAGTACTTC
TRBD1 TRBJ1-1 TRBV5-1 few CASSVDGTAMNTEAFF TGCGCCAGCAGCGTAGACGGGACAGCCATGAACACTGAAGCTTTCTTT
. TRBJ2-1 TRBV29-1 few CSVAGSYNEQFF TGCAGCGTTGCGGGATCCTACAATGAGCAGTTCTTC
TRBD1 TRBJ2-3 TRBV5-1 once CASSSRTGEDTQYF TGCGCCAGCAGCTCGCGGACAGGGGAGGATACGCAGTATTTT
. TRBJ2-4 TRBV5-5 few CASSRGTEVAKNIQYF TGTGCCAGCAGCAGAGGGACTGAGGTGGCCAAAAACATTCAGTACTTC
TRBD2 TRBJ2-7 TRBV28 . CASSIGTSGSYEQYF TGTGCCAGCAGCATTGGGACTAGCGGATCCTACGAGCAGTACTTC
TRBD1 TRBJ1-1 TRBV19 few CASSTGTGHTEAFF TGTGCCAGTAGTACGGGGACAGGCCACACTGAAGCTTTCTTT
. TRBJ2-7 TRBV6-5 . CASSRSLGGEQYF TGTGCCAGCAGTAGGTCGTTGGGTGGGGAGCAGTACTTC
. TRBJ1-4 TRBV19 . CASMFTGPRGEKLFF TGTGCCAGTATGTTTACGGGGCCCAGAGGGGAAAAACTGTTTTTT
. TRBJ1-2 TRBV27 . CALPKVTGGYTF TGTGCCCTTCCAAAGGTAACGGGTGGCTACACCTTC
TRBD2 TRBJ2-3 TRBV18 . CASSSGDYTDTQYF TGTGCCAGCTCCTCCGGGGACTACACAGATACGCAGTATTTT
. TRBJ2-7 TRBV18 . CASSPQRTASYEQYF TGTGCCAGCTCACCACAGAGGACAGCCTCCTACGAGCAGTACTTC
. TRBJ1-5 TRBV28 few CASSFTRATLRGNQPQHF TGTGCCAGCAGTTTCACGAGGGCCACTTTGAGGGGCAATCAGCCCCAGCATTTT
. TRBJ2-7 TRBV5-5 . CASSRYGRYEQYF TGTGCCAGCAGCCGATATGGACGCTACGAGCAGTACTTC
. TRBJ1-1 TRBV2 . CATPGVDGTEAFF TGTGCCACCCCTGGCGTGGATGGCACTGAAGCTTTCTTT
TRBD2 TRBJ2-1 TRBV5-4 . CASSLARVGPSGYNEQFF TGTGCCAGCAGCTTGGCCAGAGTTGGGCCTAGCGGGTACAATGAGCAGTTCTTC
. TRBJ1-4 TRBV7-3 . CASSQTGSANEKLFF TGTGCCAGCAGCCAGACAGGTTCAGCTAATGAAAAACTGTTTTTT
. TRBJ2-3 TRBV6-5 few CASSYSNRVTDTQYF TGTGCCAGCAGTTACTCAAACAGGGTCACAGATACGCAGTATTTT
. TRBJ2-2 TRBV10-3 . CAISGARGRSLTGELFF TGTGCCATCAGCGGGGCGAGGGGCAGGAGTCTCACCGGGGAGCTGTTTTTT
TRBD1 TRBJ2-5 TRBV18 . CASSPPGQEETQYF TGTGCCAGCTCACCACCGGGACAGGAAGAGACCCAGTACTTC
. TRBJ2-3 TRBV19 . CASLNRGTDTQYF TGTGCCAGTCTTAACAGGGGCACAGATACGCAGTATTTT
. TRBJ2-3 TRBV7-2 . CASSLRGADTQYF TGTGCCAGCAGCCTTCGGGGCGCCGATACGCAGTATTTT
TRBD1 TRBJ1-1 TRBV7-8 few CASSPGQGRTEAFF TGTGCCAGCAGCCCCGGACAGGGTAGGACTGAAGCTTTCTTT
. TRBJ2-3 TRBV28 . CASSFPWTPFRTDTQYF TGTGCCAGCAGTTTCCCATGGACACCATTCCGCACAGATACGCAGTATTTT
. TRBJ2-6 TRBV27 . CASSYSSGANVLTF TGTGCCAGCAGTTACAGTTCTGGGGCCAACGTCCTGACTTTC
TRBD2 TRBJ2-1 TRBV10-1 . CASIKNWGAGLWEQFF TGCGCCAGCATCAAGAATTGGGGAGCGGGACTTTGGGAGCAGTTCTTC
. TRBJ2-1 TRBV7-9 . CASSFAAIQNNEQFF TGTGCCAGCAGCTTTGCGGCGATCCAAAACAATGAGCAGTTCTTC
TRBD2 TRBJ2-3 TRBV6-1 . CASSVAGGLTTTDTQYF TGTGCCAGCAGTGTAGCGGGGGGGCTGACCACCACAGATACGCAGTATTTT
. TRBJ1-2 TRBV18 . CASSPGNAGRYGYTF TGTGCCAGCTCACCGGGGAATGCAGGGAGGTATGGCTACACCTTC
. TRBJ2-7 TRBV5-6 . CASSSRGRTYEQYF TGTGCCAGCAGCTCACGGGGGAGGACCTACGAGCAGTACTTC
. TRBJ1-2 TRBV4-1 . CASSQDGVRGNYGYTF TGCGCCAGCAGCCAAGATGGGGTACGGGGAAACTATGGCTACACCTTC
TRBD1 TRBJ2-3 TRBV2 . CASSPGQLGTDTQYF TGTGCCTCCTCTCCGGGACAGCTCGGCACAGATACGCAGTATTTT
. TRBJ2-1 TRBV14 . CASSPFIESNEQFF TGTGCCAGCAGCCCCTTTATAGAAAGCAATGAGCAGTTCTTC
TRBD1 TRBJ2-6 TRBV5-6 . CATNRGPSRSGANVLTF TGTGCCACCAACAGGGGTCCCTCCCGGAGTGGGGCCAACGTCCTGACTTTC
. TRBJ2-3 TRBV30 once CAWREEGGSTDTQYF TGTGCCTGGAGAGAGGAGGGTGGAAGCACAGATACGCAGTATTTT
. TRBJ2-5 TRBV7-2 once CASSLPGQPETQYF TGTGCCAGCAGCCTACCGGGCCAGCCAGAGACCCAGTACTTC
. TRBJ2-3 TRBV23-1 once CASSQSEGAVTDTQYF TGCGCCAGCAGTCAATCGGAGGGAGCGGTCACAGATACGCAGTATTTT
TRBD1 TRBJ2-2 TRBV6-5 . CASSGTVNTGELFF TGTGCCAGCAGCGGGACAGTGAACACCGGGGAGCTGTTTTTT
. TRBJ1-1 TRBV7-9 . CASSVRSRGRFNTEAFF TGTGCCAGCAGCGTAAGGAGCCGGGGCCGGTTTAACACTGAAGCTTTCTTT
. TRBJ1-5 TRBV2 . CASSESTGTLQPQHF TGTGCCAGCAGTGAATCCACAGGGACCCTTCAGCCCCAGCATTTT
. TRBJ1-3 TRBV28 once CASSLYRNTIYF TGTGCCAGCAGTTTATACAGAAACACCATATATTTT
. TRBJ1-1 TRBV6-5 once CASSYGTRQNTEAFF TGTGCCAGCAGTTACGGGACACGTCAGAACACTGAAGCTTTCTTT
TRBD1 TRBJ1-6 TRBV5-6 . CASSLLGTGNNSPLHF TGTGCCAGCAGCTTGCTTGGGACAGGGAATAATTCACCCCTCCACTTT
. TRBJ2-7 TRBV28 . CATVGRGGLEQYF TGTGCCACCGTGGGCAGGGGAGGGCTCGAGCAGTACTTC
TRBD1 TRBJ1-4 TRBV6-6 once CASTGQGSEKLFF TGTGCCAGCACGGGACAGGGGAGTGAAAAACTGTTTTTT